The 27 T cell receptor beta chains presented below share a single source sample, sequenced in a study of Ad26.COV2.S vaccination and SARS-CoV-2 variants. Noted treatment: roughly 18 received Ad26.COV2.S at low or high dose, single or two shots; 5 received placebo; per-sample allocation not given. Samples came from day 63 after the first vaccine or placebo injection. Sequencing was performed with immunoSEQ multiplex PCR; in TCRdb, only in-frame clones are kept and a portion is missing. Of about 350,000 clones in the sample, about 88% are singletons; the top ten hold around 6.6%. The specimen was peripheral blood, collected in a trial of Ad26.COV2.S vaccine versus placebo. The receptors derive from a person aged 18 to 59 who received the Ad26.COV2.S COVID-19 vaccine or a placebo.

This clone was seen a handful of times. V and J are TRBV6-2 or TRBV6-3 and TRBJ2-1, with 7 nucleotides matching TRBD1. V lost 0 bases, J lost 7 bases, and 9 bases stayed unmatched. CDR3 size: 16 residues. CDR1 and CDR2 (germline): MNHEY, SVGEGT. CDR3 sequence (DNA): TGTGCCAGCAGTTACTCGATAGAGGGGGCTGGAAATGAGCAGTTCTTC. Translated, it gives CASSYSIEGAGNEQFF.

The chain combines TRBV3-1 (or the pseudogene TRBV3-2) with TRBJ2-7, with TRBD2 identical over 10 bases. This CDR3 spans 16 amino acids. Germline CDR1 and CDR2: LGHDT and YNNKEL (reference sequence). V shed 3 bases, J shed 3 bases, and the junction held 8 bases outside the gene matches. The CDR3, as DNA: TGTGCCAGCAGCCATCGGGGACTAGCGACACACTACGAGCAGTACTTC. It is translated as CASSHRGLATHYEQYF.

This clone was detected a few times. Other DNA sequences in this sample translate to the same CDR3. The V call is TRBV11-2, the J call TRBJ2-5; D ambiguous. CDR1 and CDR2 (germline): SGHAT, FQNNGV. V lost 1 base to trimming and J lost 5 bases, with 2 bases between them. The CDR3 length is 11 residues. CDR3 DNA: TGTGCCAGCAGCTTAGGGGAGACCCAGTACTTC. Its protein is CASSLGETQYF. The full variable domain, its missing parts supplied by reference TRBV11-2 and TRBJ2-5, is EAGVAQSPRYKIIEKRQSVAFWCNPISGHATLYWYQQILGQGPKLLIQFQNNGVVDDSQLPKDRFSAERLKGVDSTLKIQPAKLEDSAVYLCASSLGETQYFGPGTRLLVL.

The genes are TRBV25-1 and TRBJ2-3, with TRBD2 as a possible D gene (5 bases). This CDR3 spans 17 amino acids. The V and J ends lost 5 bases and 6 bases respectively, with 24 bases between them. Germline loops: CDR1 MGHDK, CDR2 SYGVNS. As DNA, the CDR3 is TGTGCCAGCAGTCCTGGGAGAGTGGTGATGCTCACTGATACGCAGTATTTT. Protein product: CASSPGRVVMLTDTQYF.

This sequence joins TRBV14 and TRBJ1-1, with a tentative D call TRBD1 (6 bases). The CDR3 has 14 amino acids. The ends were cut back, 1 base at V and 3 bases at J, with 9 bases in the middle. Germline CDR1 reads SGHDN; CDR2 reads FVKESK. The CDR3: CASSQVAGDTEAFF. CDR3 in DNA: TGTGCCAGCAGCCAAGTCGCAGGGGACACTGAAGCTTTCTTT.

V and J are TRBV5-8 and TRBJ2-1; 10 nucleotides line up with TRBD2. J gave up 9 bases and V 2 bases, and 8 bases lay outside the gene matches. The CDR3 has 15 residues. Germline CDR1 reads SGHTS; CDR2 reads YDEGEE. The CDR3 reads CASSFFLAGVGEQFF. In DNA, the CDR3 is TGTGCCAGCAGCTTTTTCCTAGCGGGAGTAGGTGAGCAGTTCTTC.

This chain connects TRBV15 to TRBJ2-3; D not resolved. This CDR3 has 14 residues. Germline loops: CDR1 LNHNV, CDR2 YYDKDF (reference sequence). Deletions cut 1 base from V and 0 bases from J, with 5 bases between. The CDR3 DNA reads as TGTGCCACCAGCAGAGTTCCCAGCACAGATACGCAGTATTTT. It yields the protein CATSRVPSTDTQYF.

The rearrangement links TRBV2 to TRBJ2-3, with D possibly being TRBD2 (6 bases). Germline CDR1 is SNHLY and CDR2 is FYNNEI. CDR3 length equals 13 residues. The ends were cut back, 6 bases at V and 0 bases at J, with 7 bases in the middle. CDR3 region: CASRGTSTDTQYF. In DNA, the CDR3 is TGTGCCAGCAGAGGGACTAGCACAGATACGCAGTATTTT. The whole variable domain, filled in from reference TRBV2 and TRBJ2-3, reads EPEVTQTPSHQVTQMGQEVILRCVPISNHLYFYWYRQILGQKVEFLVSFYNNEISEKSEIFDDQFSVERPDGSNFTLKIRSTKLEDSAMYFCASRGTSTDTQYFGPGTRLTVL.

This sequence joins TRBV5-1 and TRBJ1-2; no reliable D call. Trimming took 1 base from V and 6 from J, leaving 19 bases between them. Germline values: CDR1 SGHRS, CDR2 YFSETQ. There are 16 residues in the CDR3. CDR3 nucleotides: TGCGCCAGCAGCTTGTGGGCACCTGATAGGGAAAATGGCTACACCTTC. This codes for CASSLWAPDRENGYTF.

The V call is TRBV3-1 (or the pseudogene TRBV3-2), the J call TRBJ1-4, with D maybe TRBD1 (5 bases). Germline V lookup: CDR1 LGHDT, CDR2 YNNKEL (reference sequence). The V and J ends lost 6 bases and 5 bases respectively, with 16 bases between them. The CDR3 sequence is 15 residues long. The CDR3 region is CASSHSGRGNEKLFF. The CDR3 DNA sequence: TGTGCCAGCAGTCATTCGGGACGGGGAAATGAAAAACTGTTTTTT.

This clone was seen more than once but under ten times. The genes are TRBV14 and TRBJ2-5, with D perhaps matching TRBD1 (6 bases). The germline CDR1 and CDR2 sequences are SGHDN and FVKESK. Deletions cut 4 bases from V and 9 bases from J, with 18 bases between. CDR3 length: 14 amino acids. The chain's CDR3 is CASSRLAGQGSQYF. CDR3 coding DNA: TGTGCCAGCAGCCGTCTAGCTGGCCAGGGGTCCCAGTACTTC.

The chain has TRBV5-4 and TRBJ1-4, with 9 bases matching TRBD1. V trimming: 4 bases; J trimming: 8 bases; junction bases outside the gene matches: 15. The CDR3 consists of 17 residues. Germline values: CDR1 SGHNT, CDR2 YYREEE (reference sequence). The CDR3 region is CASSPRAEQGAREKLFF. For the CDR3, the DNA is TGTGCCAGCAGCCCACGCGCCGAACAGGGGGCAAGGGAAAAACTGTTTTTT.

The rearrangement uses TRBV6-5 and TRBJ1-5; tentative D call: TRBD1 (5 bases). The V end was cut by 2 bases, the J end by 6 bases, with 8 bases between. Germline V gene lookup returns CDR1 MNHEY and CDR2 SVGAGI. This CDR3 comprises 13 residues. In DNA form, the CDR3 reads TGTGCCAGCAGTTACCAGGGAAGTCAGCCCCAGCATTTT. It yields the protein CASSYQGSQPQHF.

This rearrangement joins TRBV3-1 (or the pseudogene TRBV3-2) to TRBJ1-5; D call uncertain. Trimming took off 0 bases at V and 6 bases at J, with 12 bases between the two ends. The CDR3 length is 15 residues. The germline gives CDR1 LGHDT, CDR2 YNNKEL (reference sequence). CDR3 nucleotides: TGTGCCAGCAGCCAAGATAGAGGGAGGGTTCAGCCCCAGCATTTT. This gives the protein CASSQDRGRVQPQHF.

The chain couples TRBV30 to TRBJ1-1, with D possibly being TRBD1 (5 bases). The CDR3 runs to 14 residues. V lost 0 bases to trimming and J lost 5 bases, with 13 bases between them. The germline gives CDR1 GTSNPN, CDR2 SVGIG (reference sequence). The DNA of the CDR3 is TGTGCCTGGAGTGTACCAGGCGAGGGGACTGAAGCTTTCTTT. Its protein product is CAWSVPGEGTEAFF.

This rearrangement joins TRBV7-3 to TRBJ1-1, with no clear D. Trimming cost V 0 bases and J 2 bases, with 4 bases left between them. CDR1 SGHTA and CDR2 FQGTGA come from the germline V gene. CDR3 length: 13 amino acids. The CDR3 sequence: CASSLTSNTEAFF. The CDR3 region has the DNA TGTGCCAGCAGCTTAACGTCCAACACTGAAGCTTTCTTT.

CDR3 DNA sequence: TGTGCCAGCAGAGTCGGGGGTGGTAAGACCCAGTACTTC. Protein product: CASRVGGGKTQYF. The chain carries TRBV19 and TRBJ2-5; perhaps TRBD2 as D (6 bases). The CDR3 is made up of 13 amino acids. Deletions cut 9 bases from V and 6 bases from J, with 17 bases between. Germline loops: CDR1 LNHDA, CDR2 SQIVND (reference sequence). Based on the CDR3 plus reference TRBV19 and TRBJ2-5, the full variable domain is DGGITQSPKYLFRKEGQNVTLSCEQNLNHDAMYWYRQDPGQGLRLIYYSQIVNDFQKGDIAEGYSVSREKKESFPLTVTSAQKNPTAFYLCASRVGGGKTQYFGPGTRLLVL.

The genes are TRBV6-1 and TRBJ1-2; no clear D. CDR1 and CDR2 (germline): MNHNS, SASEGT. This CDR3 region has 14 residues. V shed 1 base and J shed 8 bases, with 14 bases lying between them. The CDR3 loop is CASSEGGVLKGYTF. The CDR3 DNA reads TGTGCCAGCAGTGAAGGTGGGGTCCTAAAGGGCTACACCTTC.

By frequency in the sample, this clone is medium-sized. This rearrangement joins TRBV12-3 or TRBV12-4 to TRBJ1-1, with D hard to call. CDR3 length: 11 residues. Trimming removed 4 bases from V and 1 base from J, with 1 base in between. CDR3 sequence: CASSWNTEAFF. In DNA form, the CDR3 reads TGTGCCAGCAGTTGGAACACTGAAGCTTTCTTT.

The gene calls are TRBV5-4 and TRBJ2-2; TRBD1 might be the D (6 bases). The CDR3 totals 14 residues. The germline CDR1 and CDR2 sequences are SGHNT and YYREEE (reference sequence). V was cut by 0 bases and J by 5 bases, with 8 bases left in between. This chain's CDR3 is CASSLEGVTGELFF. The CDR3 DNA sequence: TGTGCCAGCAGCTTGGAGGGGGTAACCGGGGAGCTGTTTTTT.

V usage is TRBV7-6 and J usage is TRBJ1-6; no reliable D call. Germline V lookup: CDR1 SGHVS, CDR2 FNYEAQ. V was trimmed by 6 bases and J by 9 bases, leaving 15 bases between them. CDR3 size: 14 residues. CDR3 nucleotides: TGTGCCAGCAGGTACGGACCGGGAGCTTCACCCCTCCACTTT. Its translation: CASRYGPGASPLHF. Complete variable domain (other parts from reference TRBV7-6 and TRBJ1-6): GAGVSQSPRYKVTKRGQDVALRCDPISGHVSLYWYRQALGQGPEFLTYFNYEAQQDKSGLPNDRFSAERPEGSISTLTIQRTEQRDSAMYRCASRYGPGASPLHFGNGTRLTVT.

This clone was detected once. The CDR3 loop is CASSLLAPNTEAFF. The CDR3 coding sequence is TGTGCCAGCAGTCTCCTGGCCCCGAACACTGAAGCTTTCTTT. This rearrangement joins TRBV28 to TRBJ1-1; D is unclear. Germline-derived CDR1 and CDR2 are MDHEN and SYDVKM. V lost 5 bases and J 1 base, leaving 11 bases between the germline ends. The CDR3 length is 14 residues.

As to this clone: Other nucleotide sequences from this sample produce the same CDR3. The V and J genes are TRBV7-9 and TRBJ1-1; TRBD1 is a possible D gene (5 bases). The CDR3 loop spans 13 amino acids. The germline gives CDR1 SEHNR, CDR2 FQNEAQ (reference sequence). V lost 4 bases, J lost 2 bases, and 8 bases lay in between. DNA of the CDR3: TGTGCCAGCAGCTCAGGACAAAACACTGAAGCTTTCTTT. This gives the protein CASSSGQNTEAFF.

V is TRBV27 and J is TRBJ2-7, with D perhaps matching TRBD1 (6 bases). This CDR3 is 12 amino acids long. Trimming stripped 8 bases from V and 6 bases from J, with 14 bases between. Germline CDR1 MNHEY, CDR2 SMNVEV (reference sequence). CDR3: CASFRTVSEQYF. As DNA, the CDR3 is TGTGCCAGCTTCAGGACAGTTTCCGAGCAGTACTTC.

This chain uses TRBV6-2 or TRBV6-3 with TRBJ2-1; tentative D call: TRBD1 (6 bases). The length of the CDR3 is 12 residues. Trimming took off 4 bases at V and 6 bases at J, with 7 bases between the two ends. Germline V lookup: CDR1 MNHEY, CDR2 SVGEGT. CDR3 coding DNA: TGTGCCAGCAGTTGGACAGCCAATGAGCAGTTCTTC. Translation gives CASSWTANEQFF.

The CDR3 coding sequence is TGTGCCAGCACCGGTCACGGGGTTAGCACTGAAGCTTTCTTT. Protein sequence: CASTGHGVSTEAFF. V is TRBV27 and J is TRBJ1-1; D ambiguous. The CDR3 sequence is 14 residues long. Trimming pared 7 bases from V and 4 bases from J, leaving 16 bases between. Germline lookup yields CDR1 MNHEY and CDR2 SMNVEV (reference sequence).

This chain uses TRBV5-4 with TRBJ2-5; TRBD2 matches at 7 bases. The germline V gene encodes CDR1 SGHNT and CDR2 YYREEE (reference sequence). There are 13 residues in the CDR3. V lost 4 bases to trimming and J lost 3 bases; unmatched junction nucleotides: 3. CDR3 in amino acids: CASSGTNKETQYF. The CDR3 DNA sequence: TGTGCCAGCAGCGGGACTAATAAAGAGACCCAGTACTTC. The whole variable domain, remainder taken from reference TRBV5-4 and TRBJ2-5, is ETGVTQSPTHLIKTRGQQVTLRCSSQSGHNTVSWYQQALGQGPQFIFQYYREEENGRGNFPPRFSGLQFPNYSSELNVNALELDDSALYLCASSGTNKETQYFGPGTRLLVL.